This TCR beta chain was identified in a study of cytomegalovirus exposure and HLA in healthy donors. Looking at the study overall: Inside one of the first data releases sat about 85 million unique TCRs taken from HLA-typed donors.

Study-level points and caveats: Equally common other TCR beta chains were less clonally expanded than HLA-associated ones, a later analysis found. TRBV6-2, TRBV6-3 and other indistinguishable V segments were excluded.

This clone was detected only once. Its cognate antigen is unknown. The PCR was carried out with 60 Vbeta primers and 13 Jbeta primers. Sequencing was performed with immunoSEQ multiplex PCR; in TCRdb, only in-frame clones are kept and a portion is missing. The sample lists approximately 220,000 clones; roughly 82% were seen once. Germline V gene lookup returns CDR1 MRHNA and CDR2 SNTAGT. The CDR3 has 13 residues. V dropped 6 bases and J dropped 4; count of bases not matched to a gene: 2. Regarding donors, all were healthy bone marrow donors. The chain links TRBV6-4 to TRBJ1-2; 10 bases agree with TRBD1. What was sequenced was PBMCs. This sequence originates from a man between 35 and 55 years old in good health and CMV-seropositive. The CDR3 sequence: CASRRTGGYGYTF. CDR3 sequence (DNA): TGTGCCAGCAGGAGGACAGGGGGCTATGGCTACACCTTC.